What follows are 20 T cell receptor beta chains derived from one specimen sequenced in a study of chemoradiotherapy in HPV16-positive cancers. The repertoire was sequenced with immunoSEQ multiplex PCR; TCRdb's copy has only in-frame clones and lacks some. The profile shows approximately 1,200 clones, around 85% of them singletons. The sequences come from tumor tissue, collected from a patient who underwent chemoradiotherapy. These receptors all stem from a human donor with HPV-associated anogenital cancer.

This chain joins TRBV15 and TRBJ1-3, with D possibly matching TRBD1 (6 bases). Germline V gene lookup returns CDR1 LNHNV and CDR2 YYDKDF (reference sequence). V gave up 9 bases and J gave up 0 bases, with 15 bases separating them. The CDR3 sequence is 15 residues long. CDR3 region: CATTLGGGSGNTIYF. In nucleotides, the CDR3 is TGTGCCACGACCCTGGGAGGGGGCTCTGGAAACACCATATATTTT.

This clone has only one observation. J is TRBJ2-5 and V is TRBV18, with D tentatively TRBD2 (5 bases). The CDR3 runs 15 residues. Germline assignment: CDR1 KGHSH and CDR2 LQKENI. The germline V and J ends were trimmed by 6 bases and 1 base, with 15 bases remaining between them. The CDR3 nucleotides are TGTGCCAGCTCCCCCCTCGCCGGGGTCCAAGAGACCCAGTACTTC. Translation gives CASSPLAGVQETQYF.

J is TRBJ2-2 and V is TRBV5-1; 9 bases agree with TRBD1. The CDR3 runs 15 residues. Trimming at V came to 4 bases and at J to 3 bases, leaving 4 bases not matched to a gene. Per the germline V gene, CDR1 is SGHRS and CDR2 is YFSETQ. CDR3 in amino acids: CASSLRQGDTGELFF. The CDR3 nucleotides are TGCGCCAGCAGCCTCCGACAGGGGGACACCGGGGAGCTGTTTTTT.

In nucleotides, the CDR3 is TGTGCCAGCAGCTCCAGAGAGGGGGCGAGGAGGGGCTACACCTTC. This encodes CASSSREGARRGYTF. J is TRBJ1-2 and V is TRBV11-2; 7 bases map to TRBD1. The CDR3 covers 15 residues. Trimming took 4 bases from V and 8 from J; bases not matched to a gene: 13. CDR1 and CDR2 from the germline V gene are SGHAT and FQNNGV.

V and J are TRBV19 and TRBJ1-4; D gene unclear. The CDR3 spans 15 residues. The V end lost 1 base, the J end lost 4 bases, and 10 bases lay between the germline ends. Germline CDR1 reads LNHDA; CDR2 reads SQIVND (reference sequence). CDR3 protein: CASSIGALINEKLFF. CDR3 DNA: TGTGCCAGTAGTATAGGTGCACTGATTAATGAAAAACTGTTTTTT. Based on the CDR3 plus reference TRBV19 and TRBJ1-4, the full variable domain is DGGITQSPKYLFRKEGQNVTLSCEQNLNHDAMYWYRQDPGQGLRLIYYSQIVNDFQKGDIAEGYSVSREKKESFPLTVTSAQKNPTAFYLCASSIGALINEKLFFGSGTQLSVL.

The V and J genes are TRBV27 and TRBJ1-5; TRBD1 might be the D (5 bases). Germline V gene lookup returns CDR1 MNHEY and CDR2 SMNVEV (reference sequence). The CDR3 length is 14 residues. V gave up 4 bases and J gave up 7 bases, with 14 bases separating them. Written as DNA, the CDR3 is TGTGCCAGCAGTTACCGGGCCCGGGGCCAGCCCCAGCATTTT. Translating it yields CASSYRARGQPQHF.

CDR3: CASSHEGKGYGYTF. CDR3 bases: TGCGCCAGCAGCCACGAAGGTAAAGGCTATGGCTACACCTTC. This chain uses TRBV4-1 with TRBJ1-2; no clear D gene. The V end was cut by 3 bases, the J end by 4 bases, with 12 bases between. Germline V lookup: CDR1 MGHRA, CDR2 YSYEKL. The CDR3 consists of 14 residues.

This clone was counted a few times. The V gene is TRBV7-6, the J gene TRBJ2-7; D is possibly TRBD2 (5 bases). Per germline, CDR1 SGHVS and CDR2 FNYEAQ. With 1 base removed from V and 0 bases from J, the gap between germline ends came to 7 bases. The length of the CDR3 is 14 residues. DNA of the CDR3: TGTGCCAGCAGCTTAGAAGAGGGCTCCTACGAGCAGTACTTC. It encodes CASSLEEGSYEQYF.

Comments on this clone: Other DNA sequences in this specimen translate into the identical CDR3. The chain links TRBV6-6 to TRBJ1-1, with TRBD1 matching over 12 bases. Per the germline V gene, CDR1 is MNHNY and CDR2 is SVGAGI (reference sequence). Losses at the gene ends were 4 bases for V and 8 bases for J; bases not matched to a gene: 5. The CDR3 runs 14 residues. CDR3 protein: CASSSGTGGREAFF. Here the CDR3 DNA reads TGTGCCAGCAGTTCCGGGACAGGGGGCCGAGAAGCTTTCTTT.

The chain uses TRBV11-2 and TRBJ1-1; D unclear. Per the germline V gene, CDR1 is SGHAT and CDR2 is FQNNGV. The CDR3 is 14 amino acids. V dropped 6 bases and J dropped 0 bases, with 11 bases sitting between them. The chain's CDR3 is CASRIATVNTEAFF. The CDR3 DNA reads TGTGCCAGCAGGATTGCTACCGTGAACACTGAAGCTTTCTTT.

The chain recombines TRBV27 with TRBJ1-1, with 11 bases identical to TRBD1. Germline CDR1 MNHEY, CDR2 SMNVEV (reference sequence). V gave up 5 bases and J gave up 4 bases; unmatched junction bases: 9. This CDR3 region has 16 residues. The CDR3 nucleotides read TGTGCCAGCAGTCCCCTCCCGGGACAGGGGGGCACTGAAGCTTTCTTT. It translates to CASSPLPGQGGTEAFF.

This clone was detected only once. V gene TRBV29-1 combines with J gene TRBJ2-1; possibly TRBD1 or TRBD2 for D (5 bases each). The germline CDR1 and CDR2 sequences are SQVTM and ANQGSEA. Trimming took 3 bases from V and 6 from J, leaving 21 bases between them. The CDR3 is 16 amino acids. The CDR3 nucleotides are TGCAGCGTTGAGGGGCCCCCAGGGAGATGGATCAATGAGCAGTTCTTC. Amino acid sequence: CSVEGPPGRWINEQFF.

The CDR3 sequence: CASSLGGDGGYTF. The CDR3 DNA sequence: TGTGCCAGCAGCTTAGGAGGGGACGGTGGCTACACCTTC. This rearrangement joins TRBV7-2 to TRBJ1-2, with a possible D match to TRBD1 (5 bases). There are 13 residues in the CDR3. V was shortened by 1 base and J by 7 bases, with 10 bases between the two germline ends. In germline, CDR1 is SGHTA, CDR2 FQGNSA. The whole variable domain, remainder taken from reference TRBV7-2 and TRBJ1-2, is GAGVSQSPSNKVTEKGKDVELRCDPISGHTALYWYRQSLGQGLEFLIYFQGNSAPDKSGLPSDRFSAERTGGSVSTLTIQRTQQEDSAVYLCASSLGGDGGYTFGSGTRLTVV.

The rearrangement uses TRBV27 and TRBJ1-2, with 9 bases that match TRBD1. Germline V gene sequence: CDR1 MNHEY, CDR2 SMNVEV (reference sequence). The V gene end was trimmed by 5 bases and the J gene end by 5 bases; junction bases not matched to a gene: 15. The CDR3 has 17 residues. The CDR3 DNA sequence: TGTGCCAGCAGTCGAGGGACAGGGTCCGAAACGCTATATGGCTACACCTTC. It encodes CASSRGTGSETLYGYTF.

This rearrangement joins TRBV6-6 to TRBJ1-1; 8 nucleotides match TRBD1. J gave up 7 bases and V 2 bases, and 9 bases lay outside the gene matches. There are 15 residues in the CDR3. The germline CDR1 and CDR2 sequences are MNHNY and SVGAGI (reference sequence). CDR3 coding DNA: TGTGCCAGCAGTTACGGGGACAGGCCAGCCCATGAAGCTTTCTTT. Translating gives CASSYGDRPAHEAFF.

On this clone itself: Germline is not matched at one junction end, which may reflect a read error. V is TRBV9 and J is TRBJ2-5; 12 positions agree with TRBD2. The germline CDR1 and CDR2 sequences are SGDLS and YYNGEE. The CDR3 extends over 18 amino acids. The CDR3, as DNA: TGTGCTAGCAGCGTGGGTAGAAGACTAGCGGGGGAAGGAGAGACCCAGTACTTC. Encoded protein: CASSVGRRLAGEGETQYF. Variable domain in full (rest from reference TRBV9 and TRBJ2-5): DSGVTQTPKHLITATGQRVTLRCSPRSGDLSVYWYQQSLDQGLQFLIQYYNGEERAKGNILERFSAQQFPDLHSELNLSSLELGDSALYFCASSVGRRLAGEGETQYFGPGTRLLVL.

The CDR3 is CASSSAGDTGELFF. For the CDR3, the DNA is TGTGCCAGCAGTTCAGCGGGAGATACCGGGGAGCTGTTTTTT. The chain carries TRBV2 and TRBJ2-2; 8 nucleotides match TRBD2. This CDR3 contains 14 residues. V dropped 5 bases and J dropped 5; count of bases not matched to a gene: 4. Germline-derived CDR1 and CDR2 are SNHLY and FYNNEI.

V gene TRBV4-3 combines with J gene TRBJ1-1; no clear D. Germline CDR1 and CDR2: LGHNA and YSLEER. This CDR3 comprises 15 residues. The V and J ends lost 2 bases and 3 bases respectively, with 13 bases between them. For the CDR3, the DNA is TGCGCCAGCAGCCAATCCTGGGTTTTAGACACTGAAGCTTTCTTT. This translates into CASSQSWVLDTEAFF.

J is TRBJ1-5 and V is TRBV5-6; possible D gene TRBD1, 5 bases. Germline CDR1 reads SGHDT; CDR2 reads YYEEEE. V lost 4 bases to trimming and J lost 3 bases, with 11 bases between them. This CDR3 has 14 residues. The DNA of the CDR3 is TGTGCCAGCAGCAGGGGACGGCACAATCAGCCCCAGCATTTT. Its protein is CASSRGRHNQPQHF.

CDR3 loop: CASSWDVSGNTIYF. The CDR3 bases are TGTGCCAGCAGTTGGGATGTCTCTGGAAACACCATATATTTT. The chain employs TRBV27 and TRBJ1-3; D unclear. The V gene lost 4 bases and the J gene lost 0 bases, with 7 bases spanning the gap. Germline V CDR1 and CDR2: MNHEY, SMNVEV (reference sequence). The CDR3 sequence is 14 residues long.